This section outlines one TCR beta chain sequence together with its context. Through MiXCR, TCRdb re-clonotyped the PCR reads. The sample records around 30,000 clones, more than 20% being singletons. Patients underwent thyroid surgery, and none had received any treatment before it. The data stem from a study of metastatic and nonmetastatic thyroid tumors. CDR1 and CDR2 (germline): DFQATT, SNEGSKA (reference sequence). The V and J ends lost 1 base and 5 bases, in that order; junction bases with no gene match: 3. This CDR3 has 14 amino acids. The sequenced sample was blood. The chain recombines TRBV20-1 with TRBJ2-1, with TRBD2 identical over 9 bases. The receptor was derived from a female donor with papillary thyroid cancer or a benign thyroid nodule (not recorded which). Some clones in this sample may be carry-over from other donors' samples. Written as DNA, the CDR3 is TGCAGTGCTAGAGGACTAGCGGTAAACAATGAGCAGTTCTTC. Encoded protein: CSARGLAVNNEQFF.